The next 8 T cell receptor beta chains were all read from a single sample in a study of T cell responses to AZD1222 COVID-19 vaccine (dated by TCRdb to about 2021). Read against the paper, the sample's time point label means: baseline before first vaccination. Receptor amplification or capture employed the immunoSEQ multiplex PCR assay. The table was pulled from immuneACCESS by TCRdb, which kept in-frame rearrangements only. Such tables lose some clones; where checked, under half of the loss comes from unresolved V genes, and the rest has no known cause. This sample comprises approximately 100,000 clones, 85% to 90% of them detected only once. The top ten constitute 15% to 20% of the sample. The input for sequencing was peripheral blood, taken on day 0 of AZD1222 vaccination. The receptors stem from an adult in good health.

The rearrangement links TRBV15 to TRBJ2-7, with D possibly being TRBD2 (6 bases). With 5 bases removed from V and 7 bases from J, the gap between germline ends came to 18 bases. The CDR3 covers 14 residues. Germline values: CDR1 LNHNV, CDR2 YYDKDF (reference sequence). CDR3 loop: CATSYTPGSGEQYF. The DNA of the CDR3 is TGTGCCACCAGCTACACTCCCGGGAGCGGAGAGCAGTACTTC.

A few counts support this clone. The chain links TRBV19 to TRBJ2-7; D is possibly TRBD1 (6 bases). Trimming left V 0 bases short and J 0 bases short, with 9 bases between. This CDR3 region has 15 residues. CDR1 LNHDA and CDR2 SQIVND come from the germline V gene (reference sequence). CDR3 amino acids: CASSIEQGSSYEQYF. DNA of the CDR3: TGTGCCAGTAGTATAGAACAGGGAAGCTCCTACGAGCAGTACTTC.

The chain uses TRBV12-3 or TRBV12-4 and TRBJ2-7, with 7 bases identical to TRBD1. The trim removed 4 bases at V and 6 bases at J, leaving 3 bases unmatched. The length of the CDR3 is 12 residues. CDR3 residues: CASSSQGFEQYF. In DNA form, the CDR3 reads TGTGCCAGCAGTTCACAGGGGTTCGAGCAGTACTTC.

This rearrangement joins TRBV5-4 to TRBJ2-7, with 7 bases lining up with TRBD1. CDR1 and CDR2 (germline): SGHNT, YYREEE (reference sequence). The CDR3 is made up of 14 amino acids. The ends lost 4 bases at V and 2 bases at J; junction bases unmatched: 6. CDR3 loop: CASSQGQNAYEQYF. As DNA, the CDR3 is TGTGCCAGCAGCCAGGGACAGAACGCCTACGAGCAGTACTTC.

The J gene is TRBJ2-7, the V gene TRBV4-1; perhaps TRBD2 as D (6 bases). CDR1 and CDR2 (germline): MGHRA, YSYEKL. V shed 0 bases and J shed 0 bases, with 12 bases lying between them. The CDR3 spans 16 residues. CDR3: CASSQDAGTSSYEQYF. In DNA form, the CDR3 reads TGCGCCAGCAGCCAAGACGCGGGGACCAGCTCCTACGAGCAGTACTTC.

Concerning this clone itself: The identical CDR3 is also encoded by other nucleotide sequences in the sample. The rearrangement joins TRBV10-1 to TRBJ2-7, with D unclear. CDR1 is WNHNN and CDR2 is SYGVQD in the germline V gene (reference sequence). Trimming cost V 3 bases and J 2 bases, with 8 bases left between them. This CDR3 has 13 amino acids. This CDR3 is CASSEYRTYEQYF. CDR3 sequence (DNA): TGCGCCAGCAGTGAATACCGAACCTACGAGCAGTACTTC.

The chain employs TRBV12-3 or TRBV12-4 and TRBJ1-1; D gene uncertain. This CDR3 spans 11 amino acids. V was trimmed by 2 bases and J by 11 bases, leaving 9 bases between them. The CDR3: CASSLIGYAFF. The CDR3, as DNA: TGTGCCAGCAGTTTAATTGGGTACGCTTTCTTT.

The rearrangement links TRBV3-1 (or the pseudogene TRBV3-2) to TRBJ2-6; no clear D. Deletions cut 4 bases from V and 1 base from J, with 14 bases between. Germline V gene lookup returns CDR1 LGHDT and CDR2 YNNKEL (reference sequence). The CDR3 loop spans 17 amino acids. CDR3 nucleotide sequence: TGTGCCAGCAGCCCTCGGGTTGGATCATCTGGGGCCAACGTCCTGACTTTC. Translation gives CASSPRVGSSGANVLTF.